The text below deals with one T cell receptor (beta chain). Its antigen is still unknown. The donors were part of the validation cohort of roughly 110 subjects. That cohort was separate from the first cohort, which comprised about 670 subjects. This sample was included in a study of cytomegalovirus exposure and HLA in healthy donors. Overall study context: The 120 or so validation repertoires were reported in a later analysis to have been generated on the same platform as the approximately 700 first-cohort repertoires. Regarding the study as a whole: The authors enumerated over 150 TCR beta chains as linked to cytomegalovirus. Across donors, most TCRs were seen rarely, yet some public ones were widespread.

Assay used: immunoSEQ multiplex PCR; TCRdb lists only in-frame clones, some missing. The data contain tens of thousands of clones, 85% of them seen just once; the ten biggest clones take up about 3%. This CDR3 comprises 17 residues. Trimming removed 5 bases from V and 3 bases from J; junction bases left unmatched: 14. Germline CDR1 is LGHNA and CDR2 is YSLEER. This receptor was obtained from a man younger than 40 in good health and CMV-seronegative. The chain couples TRBV4-3 to TRBJ2-3, with 7 bases matching TRBD2. The sequenced material came from PBMCs. The CDR3 here is CASSAKPSGAGTDTQYF. DNA for the CDR3: TGCGCCAGCAGCGCCAAGCCTAGCGGAGCGGGGACAGATACGCAGTATTTT.